Following are 26 T cell receptor beta chains from one sample sequenced in a study of T cell responses to AZD1222 COVID-19 vaccine. Here immunoSEQ multiplex PCR was the method, and the copy in TCRdb shows in-frame clones only, minus some. The data show some 100,000 clones, 85% to 90% seen once. The material was peripheral blood, obtained on day 0 of AZD1222 vaccination. These receptors were taken from an adult in good health.

This sequence joins TRBV13 and TRBJ2-7, with D uncertain. CDR3 size: 14 residues. The germline V gene has CDR1 PRHDT and CDR2 FYEKMQ (reference sequence). Trimming pared 4 bases from V and 4 bases from J, leaving 14 bases between. The CDR3 DNA reads as TGTGCCAGCAGCTACCAGCGCCAAGGGTACGAGCAGTACTTC. The encoded protein is CASSYQRQGYEQYF.

About this clone: Other nucleotide sequences in the sample specify the same CDR3. This chain joins TRBV27 and TRBJ2-7; 9 nucleotides align to TRBD2. The CDR3 runs 13 residues. The trim removed 3 bases at V and 3 bases at J, leaving 0 bases unmatched. Germline-derived CDR1 and CDR2 are MNHEY and SMNVEV (reference sequence). CDR3 residues: CASSLTSGYEQYF. The CDR3 DNA sequence: TGTGCCAGCAGTTTGACTAGCGGCTACGAGCAGTACTTC.

The rearrangement uses TRBV3-1 (or the pseudogene TRBV3-2) and TRBJ1-2; 9 bases align to TRBD1. J lost 0 bases, V lost 3 bases, and 5 bases had no gene match. The CDR3 has 16 residues. Germline lookup yields CDR1 LGHDT and CDR2 YNNKEL (reference sequence). The CDR3 sequence: CASSQGTGTANYGYTF. DNA of the CDR3: TGTGCCAGCAGCCAGGGGACAGGGACCGCTAACTATGGCTACACCTTC.

The chain combines TRBV2 with TRBJ1-1; TRBD1 matches at 7 bases. CDR1 SNHLY and CDR2 FYNNEI come from the germline V gene. This CDR3 contains 14 residues. Germline trimming cut 7 bases from V and 4 bases from J; bases unmatched to any gene: 9. The CDR3 DNA sequence: TGTGCCAGCATGGTGCGACAGGGTACCACTGAAGCTTTCTTT. It yields the protein CASMVRQGTTEAFF.

The chain couples TRBV9 to TRBJ2-5; no clear D. CDR1 and CDR2 (germline): SGDLS, YYNGEE. Trimming took 0 bases from V and 1 from J, leaving 16 bases between them. The CDR3 spans 17 residues. The CDR3 nucleotides read TGTGCCAGCAGCGTAGCTTGGGCAATCGCCGGCCAAGAGACCCAGTACTTC. Protein product: CASSVAWAIAGQETQYF.

The chain couples TRBV28 to TRBJ1-6; possible D gene TRBD1, 5 bases. The CDR3 covers 16 residues. Trimming took 8 bases from V and 12 from J, leaving 26 bases between them. Germline-derived CDR1 and CDR2 are MDHEN and SYDVKM. CDR3 sequence reads: CASWVGGGGIQGPLHF. As DNA, the CDR3 is TGTGCCAGCTGGGTGGGAGGCGGGGGAATTCAGGGACCCCTCCACTTT.

The rearrangement uses TRBV5-1 and TRBJ1-2; no clear D gene. Germline values: CDR1 SGHRS, CDR2 YFSETQ. Trimming removed 0 bases from V and 7 bases from J, with 7 bases in between. The CDR3 covers 12 residues. CDR3 in amino acids: CASSLEGRGYTF. CDR3 in DNA: TGCGCCAGCAGCTTGGAAGGCCGTGGCTACACCTTC.

This rearrangement joins TRBV5-6 to TRBJ1-5, with D tentatively TRBD1 (5 bases). The germline CDR1 and CDR2 sequences are SGHDT and YYEEEE. This CDR3 spans 16 amino acids. Trimming took off 2 bases at V and 5 bases at J, with 17 bases between the two ends. CDR3 amino acids: CASSFPRMRGDQPQHF. The CDR3 region has the DNA TGTGCCAGCAGCTTTCCAAGAATGCGGGGGGATCAGCCCCAGCATTTT.

CDR3 bases: TGCGCCAGCAGCGACGGGACCTCCTACGAGCAGTACTTC. Protein product: CASSDGTSYEQYF. V usage is TRBV5-1 and J usage is TRBJ2-7; D is possibly TRBD1 or TRBD2 (5 bases each). Trimming stripped 4 bases from V and 0 bases from J, with 8 bases between. This CDR3 has 13 amino acids. CDR1 and CDR2 (germline): SGHRS, YFSETQ.

This chain joins TRBV3-1 (or the pseudogene TRBV3-2) and TRBJ2-6; D ambiguous. The CDR3 extends over 15 amino acids. Trimming pared 4 bases from V and 0 bases from J, leaving 7 bases between. The V gene's germline CDR1 is LGHDT and CDR2 YNNKEL (reference sequence). CDR3 residues: CASSPRVSGANVLTF. CDR3 sequence (DNA): TGTGCCAGCAGCCCCAGAGTCTCTGGGGCCAACGTCCTGACTTTC.

The chain carries TRBV29-1 and TRBJ1-1; 8 bases match TRBD1. Trimming cost V 8 bases and J 1 base; bases outside gene matches: 18. In germline, CDR1 is SQVTM, CDR2 ANQGSEA. The CDR3 totals 17 residues. The CDR3 nucleotides are TGCAGCTCTAAGAGCAGGGGGCCATCGGACCAGAACACTGAAGCTTTCTTT. Translated: CSSKSRGPSDQNTEAFF.

This chain joins TRBV13 and TRBJ2-7, with 12 bases identical to TRBD2. Per germline, CDR1 PRHDT and CDR2 FYEKMQ (reference sequence). The CDR3 spans 15 residues. V trimming: 5 bases; J trimming: 1 base; junction bases outside the gene matches: 3. DNA for the CDR3: TGTGCCAGCAGCGCCGGACTAGCGGGATCCTACGAGCAGTACTTC. The encoded protein is CASSAGLAGSYEQYF.

The CDR3, as DNA: TGTGCCAGCAGGGACATGTACGGAAACACCATATATTTT. It specifies CASRDMYGNTIYF. The chain has TRBV11-2 and TRBJ1-3, with D maybe TRBD1 (5 bases). Between the trimmed V and J ends, which lost 6 bases and 4 bases, there was a span of 10 bases. The CDR3 is 13 amino acids. Germline CDR1 SGHAT, CDR2 FQNNGV.

The chain couples TRBV5-1 to TRBJ1-1; D might be TRBD1 (5 bases). Trimming took off 0 bases at V and 8 bases at J, with 17 bases between the two ends. The CDR3 is 15 amino acids. CDR1 and CDR2 from the germline V gene are SGHRS and YFSETQ. The DNA for the CDR3 is TGCGCCAGCAGCTTGGCGAGTAGCAGGGCTGCGGAAGCTTTCTTT. It codes for CASSLASSRAAEAFF.

The J gene is TRBJ1-2, the V gene TRBV2, with D hard to call. The V end was cut by 3 bases, the J end by 4 bases, with 12 bases between. Germline CDR1 is SNHLY and CDR2 is FYNNEI. CDR3 length: 14 amino acids. CDR3 sequence: CASSELGGFYGYTF. CDR3 DNA: TGTGCCAGCAGTGAGTTAGGCGGTTTCTATGGCTACACCTTC.

J is TRBJ1-4 and V is TRBV7-9; D gene ambiguous. The ends were cut back, 7 bases at V and 8 bases at J, with 14 bases in the middle. The CDR3 consists of 13 residues. Germline assignment: CDR1 SEHNR and CDR2 FQNEAQ (reference sequence). DNA of the CDR3: TGTGCCAGCACCCGGACTGAAGGGGAAAAACTGTTTTTT. This encodes CASTRTEGEKLFF.

This chain connects TRBV5-6 to TRBJ2-1; 11 bases map to TRBD2. Per germline, CDR1 SGHDT and CDR2 YYEEEE. Trimming removed 4 bases from V and 3 bases from J; junction bases left unmatched: 6. The CDR3 covers 16 residues. This CDR3 reads CASSLPGLADYNEQFF. The CDR3 DNA is TGTGCCAGCAGCCTACCGGGACTAGCGGACTACAATGAGCAGTTCTTC.

This chain connects TRBV24-1 to TRBJ2-3, with 9 bases fitting TRBD2. Germline loops: CDR1 KGHDR, CDR2 SFDVKD. J lost 0 bases, V lost 4 bases, and 7 bases had no gene match. This CDR3 comprises 17 residues. CDR3 region: CATSDPKSGRSTDTQYF. The CDR3 DNA follows: TGTGCCACCAGTGACCCTAAGAGCGGGAGGAGCACAGATACGCAGTATTTT.

V and J are TRBV27 and TRBJ1-1; tentative D call: TRBD1 (5 bases). The germline CDR1 and CDR2 sequences are MNHEY and SMNVEV (reference sequence). This CDR3 is 15 amino acids long. The V gene lost 3 bases and the J gene lost 4 bases, with 15 bases spanning the gap. The CDR3 loop reads CASSFGARMATEAFF. DNA of the CDR3: TGTGCCAGCAGTTTCGGGGCCCGGATGGCCACTGAAGCTTTCTTT.

The J gene is TRBJ1-6, the V gene TRBV5-1; perhaps TRBD1 as D (5 bases). CDR3 length: 15 amino acids. The V and J ends lost 1 base and 7 bases respectively, with 12 bases between them. CDR1 and CDR2 from the germline V gene are SGHRS and YFSETQ. The CDR3 DNA is TGCGCCAGCAGCTTGCGAGGGGAGGAGAATTCACCCCTCCACTTT. Residues: CASSLRGEENSPLHF.

The chain recombines TRBV9 with TRBJ2-7; 10 positions match TRBD1. Trimming removed 4 bases from V and 3 bases from J; junction bases left unmatched: 10. Germline V lookup: CDR1 SGDLS, CDR2 YYNGEE. The CDR3 is 16 residues long. The CDR3: CASSPDPGTGVYEQYF. The DNA for the CDR3 is TGTGCCAGCAGCCCCGACCCGGGGACAGGGGTCTACGAGCAGTACTTC.

The chain is built from TRBV28 and TRBJ1-2; D is ambiguous. The germline gives CDR1 MDHEN, CDR2 SYDVKM. Trimming took off 7 bases at V and 0 bases at J, with 12 bases between the two ends. CDR3 length: 14 amino acids. CDR3 in DNA: TGTGCCAGCACTCTGGGAGGAGCTAACTATGGCTACACCTTC. Its translation is CASTLGGANYGYTF.

The chain uses TRBV2 and TRBJ1-5; tentative D call: TRBD1 (6 bases). The length of the CDR3 is 15 residues. Germline assignment: CDR1 SNHLY and CDR2 FYNNEI. V was shortened by 8 bases and J by 6 bases, with 20 bases between the two germline ends. The CDR3 DNA follows: TGTGCCAGCGCCGGACAGACCGGCGGTAGTCAGCCCCAGCATTTT. Its translation: CASAGQTGGSQPQHF.

The gene calls are TRBV5-6 and TRBJ2-7; D is perhaps TRBD1 (5 bases). The CDR3 loop spans 13 amino acids. Germline CDR1 and CDR2: SGHDT and YYEEEE. The germline V and J ends were trimmed by 7 bases and 2 bases, with 13 bases remaining between them. This CDR3 is CASFKQAAYEQYF. The CDR3, as DNA: TGTGCCAGCTTTAAACAGGCGGCCTACGAGCAGTACTTC.

The chain employs TRBV19 and TRBJ2-1; 9 positions agree with TRBD1. The germline V gene has CDR1 LNHDA and CDR2 SQIVND (reference sequence). The J segment lost 8 bases and the V segment lost 5 bases, leaving 13 bases of the junction unmatched. The CDR3 is 16 amino acids. The CDR3 reads CASSVTSGQGFYEQFF. In nucleotides, the CDR3 is TGTGCCAGTAGTGTAACGTCGGGACAGGGTTTCTATGAGCAGTTCTTC.

J is TRBJ2-1 and V is TRBV6-5, with 8 bases matching TRBD1. Germline loops: CDR1 MNHEY, CDR2 SVGAGI. V shed 6 bases, J shed 2 bases, and the junction held 6 bases outside the gene matches. This CDR3 is built from 15 residues. In DNA form, the CDR3 reads TGTGCCAGCAGAATACAGGGGGGTACCTACAATGAGCAGTTCTTC. Amino acids: CASRIQGGTYNEQFF.